This section outlines one T cell receptor (beta chain) sequence together with its context. Its binding antigen is unknown. Base-call qualities are not available, and no considerably larger clone is one nucleotide away. The CDR3 measures 12 amino acids from cysteine to phenylalanine. Here the CDR3 DNA is all that survives: 36 bases in frame from base 1. As encoded in the germline V gene (reference sequence), CDR1 is SEHNR while CDR2 is FQNEAQ. Deletion took 5 bases off V and 5 bases off J, with a span of 6 bases between the germline ends. Healthy HIV-negative adults with no recently reported acute infections or vaccinations were included as donors. Every donor was a Caucasian adult residing in Nashville, Tennessee, USA. CD4+ T cells were enriched by magnetic negative selection, after which naive cells were positively selected on CD45RA and the negative fraction was taken as the memory subset. Blood was obtained by leukapheresis, after which PBMCs were separated by Ficoll-Histopaque density gradient centrifugation and cryopreserved in liquid nitrogen vapor phase. Purity and quantity of every magnetically sorted T cell population were checked by analytical flow cytometry. Genomic DNA was isolated from each sorted fraction and quantified by UV absorbance on a Nanodrop 2000c.

The sample originates from a study of shared clonotypes between healthy human individuals (dated by TCRdb to between 2020 and 2021). Regarding the complete study: The cohort included a few men and two women between 18 and 49 years of age. Per donor, three plates each were used for CD4 naive and CD4 memory, two for CD8 naive, and one for CD8 memory. To estimate repertoire size and how much clonotype sharing occurs between individuals, the study deeply sequenced the blood TCR repertoires of five or six healthy adults. To increase sequencing depth and limit assay-specific biases, TCR repertoire library preparation and sequencing were carried out by different laboratories using diverse techniques. Each donor's leukapheresis produced roughly between roughly 0.85 and 10 billion PBMCs. Broad study findings and their caveats: Higher generation probabilities were observed for clonotypes shared by all four sorted-subset donors than for non-shared clonotypes. The genetic and exposure-history diversity represented was limited by the small number of donors. Naive subsets generally had larger estimated clonotype richness than memory subsets. Across four donors, about 5% of naive CD4, roughly 3.8% of naive CD8, about 2% of memory CD4, and about 0.4% of memory CD8 clonotypes were shared. Even with the large sequencing depth, rarefaction of the sorted-subset datasets indicated that sequencing was incomplete. Based on pairwise subsampling, the degree of clonotype sharing among donors was expected to be affected by sequencing depth. Sampling was restricted to blood, and TCR repertoires in tissue are likely to differ from TCR repertoires in blood.

Using the deep immunoSEQ assay, TCR CDR3 regions were amplified from genomic DNA by multiplex PCR. Extracted genomic DNA from each cell subset was distributed evenly across all wells of several immunoSEQ 96-well plates, and each plate was treated as a replicate. For sorted subsets, around 200 ng genomic DNA, equal to approximately 30,000 T cell genomes, was loaded into each replicate PCR. Purified libraries were measured with a Qubit 3.0 fluorometer, size-checked on a Bioanalyzer 2100, and measured again with the KAPA Library Quantification kit. A separate single-read 150-cycle Illumina NextSeq 550 flow cell was used to sequence each immunoSEQ 96-well plate. The original methods were these. Because the immunoSEQ output included only junctional sequences and no quality scores, the filtering could not be the same as the filtering used for full-length reads. To assign V/J genes and CDR3, sequences were annotated using PyIR, a Python wrapper for IgBLAST v1.9, with IMGT germline references. Reads were filtered out if the reads had weak V/J assignments (E-value above 1e-6), no CDR3, stop codons, out-of-frame junctions, or ambiguous translated residues. V3J clonotypes were defined by identical inferred V gene, J gene, and CDR3 amino acid sequence. Percentage overlap between repertoires was calculated by dividing the number of shared unique clonotypes by the size of the smaller repertoire. Repertoire richness was assessed with RTK rarefaction, the Chao1 estimator, and Recon v2.1 estimates of unobserved clonotypes. OLGA was used to compute generation probabilities for all TCRbeta clonotypes that the gDNA method yielded from a handful of donors. This is the immuneACCESS table as TCRdb keeps it, with only in-frame sequences that have V and J called. A part of the clones is gone; compared with another copy, unresolved V genes explain less than half, and the rest is unexplained. That table supplies the V and J calls and clone size; D and trimming were determined from the DNA. This sample comprises 2 million or so clones, roughly 96% of them detected only once. Jointly, the top ten make up approximately 0.13% of the sample.

What was sequenced was naive CD4+ T cells sorted from blood. Taken with the paper, the label for cell subset or site translates to: CD45RA+ positively selected. The receptor was derived from a young man in good health. In this chain, TRBV7-9 is recombined with TRBJ2-2; no D segment can be confidently identified. The CDR3 has the sequence CASSGVTGELFF. The DNA sequence reads TGTGCCAGCAGCGGCGTTACCGGGGAGCTGTTTTTT.